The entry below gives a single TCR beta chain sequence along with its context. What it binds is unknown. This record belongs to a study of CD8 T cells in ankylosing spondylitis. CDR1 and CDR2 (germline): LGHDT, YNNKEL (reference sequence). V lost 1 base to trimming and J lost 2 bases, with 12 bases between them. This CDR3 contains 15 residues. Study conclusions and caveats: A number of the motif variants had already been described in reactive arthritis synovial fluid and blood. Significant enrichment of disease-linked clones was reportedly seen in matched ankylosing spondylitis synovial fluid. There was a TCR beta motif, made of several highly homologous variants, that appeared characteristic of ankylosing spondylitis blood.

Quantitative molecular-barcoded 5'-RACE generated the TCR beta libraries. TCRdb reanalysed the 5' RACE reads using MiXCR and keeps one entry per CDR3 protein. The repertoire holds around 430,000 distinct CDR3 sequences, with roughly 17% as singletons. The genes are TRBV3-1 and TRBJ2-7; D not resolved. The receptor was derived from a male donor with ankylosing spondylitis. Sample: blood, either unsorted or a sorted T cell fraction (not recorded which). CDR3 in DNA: TGTGCCAGCAGCCAAGGGTCCCCCGACCCCTACGAGCAGTACTTC. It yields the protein CASSQGSPDPYEQYF.